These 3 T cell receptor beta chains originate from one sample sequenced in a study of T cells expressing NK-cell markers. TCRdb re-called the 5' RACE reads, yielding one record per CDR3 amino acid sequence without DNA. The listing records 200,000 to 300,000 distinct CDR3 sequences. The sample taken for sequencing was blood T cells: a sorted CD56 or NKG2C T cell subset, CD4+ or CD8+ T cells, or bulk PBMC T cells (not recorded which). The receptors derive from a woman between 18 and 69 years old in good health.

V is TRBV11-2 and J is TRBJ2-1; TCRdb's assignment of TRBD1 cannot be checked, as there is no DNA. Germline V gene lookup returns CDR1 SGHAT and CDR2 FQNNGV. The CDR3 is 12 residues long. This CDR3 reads CASSLVPGDLFF.

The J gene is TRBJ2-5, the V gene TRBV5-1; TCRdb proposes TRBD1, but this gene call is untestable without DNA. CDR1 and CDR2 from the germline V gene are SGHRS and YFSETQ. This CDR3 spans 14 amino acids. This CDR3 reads CASSNPTGGQTQYF.

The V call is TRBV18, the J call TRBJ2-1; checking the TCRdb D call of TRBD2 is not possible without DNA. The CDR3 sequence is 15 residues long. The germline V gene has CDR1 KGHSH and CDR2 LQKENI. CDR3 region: CASSQLAGVSNEQFF.